What follows are 5 T cell receptor beta chains derived from one specimen sequenced in a study of cytomegalovirus exposure and HLA in healthy donors. Clones were sequenced by immunoSEQ multiplex PCR, and TCRdb holds only the in-frame ones, with some missing. The sample lists some 140,000 clones, 70% to 90% occurring once. Sequencing used PBMCs. The receptors derive from a man aged 18 to 29 in good health and CMV-seronegative.

V is TRBV15 and J is TRBJ1-6, with 10 bases fitting TRBD1. Germline CDR1 reads LNHNV; CDR2 reads YYDKDF (reference sequence). V shed 0 bases, J shed 9 bases, and the junction held 2 bases outside the gene matches. This CDR3 comprises 15 residues. In DNA form, the CDR3 reads TGTGCCACCAGCAGAGATGGACAGGGGGTTTCACCCCTCCACTTT. Protein product: CATSRDGQGVSPLHF.

The chain couples TRBV27 to TRBJ2-1; TRBD2 agrees at 13 bases. This CDR3 has 13 residues. Germline CDR1 is MNHEY and CDR2 is SMNVEV (reference sequence). The ends lost 6 bases at V and 15 bases at J; junction bases unmatched: 8. CDR3 nucleotides: TGTGCCAGCAGCCCAACCGGGACTAGCGGGGCGTTCTTC. Translating it yields CASSPTGTSGAFF.

The chain links TRBV6-5 to TRBJ2-3; the match to TRBD2 covers 8 bases. This CDR3 contains 14 residues. V shed 9 bases, J shed 5 bases, and the junction held 10 bases outside the gene matches. The germline V gene encodes CDR1 MNHEY and CDR2 SVGAGI. The CDR3 protein is CASRGTGGGDTQYF. As DNA, the CDR3 is TGTGCCAGTCGAGGAACCGGGGGGGGAGATACGCAGTATTTT.

The CDR3 DNA sequence: TGTGCCAGTACAGGACAGGGCTACGAGCAGTACTTC. Translation: CASTGQGYEQYF. The J gene is TRBJ2-7, the V gene TRBV19; 8 bases align to TRBD1. V shed 7 bases and J 3 bases; nucleotides not matched to a gene: 2. This CDR3 spans 12 amino acids. Germline-derived CDR1 and CDR2 are LNHDA and SQIVND (reference sequence).

V gene TRBV6-1 combines with J gene TRBJ1-1, with 12 bases lining up with TRBD1. The CDR3 runs to 15 residues. After removal of 5 bases from V and 0 bases from J, the junction contained 1 base not matched to a gene. The V gene's germline CDR1 is MNHNS and CDR2 SASEGT. The CDR3 sequence: CASSRDRGLNTEAFF. The CDR3, as DNA: TGTGCCAGCAGTAGGGACAGGGGGCTGAACACTGAAGCTTTCTTT.